This T cell receptor beta chain was identified during a study of beta chain features in type 1 diabetes. Whole-study results and caveats: Diminished insertions and augmented deletions at VDJ junctions characterized type 1 diabetes patients. Sampled from patients, naive, central memory and Treg TCRB repertoires appeared more similar than those sampled from healthy donors. Patients with Type 1 diabetes showed moderately but significantly shorter TCRB CDR3s in all four CD4+ subsets.

The CDR3 runs 15 residues. J gave up 2 bases and V 1 base, and 3 bases lay outside the gene matches. Germline lookup yields CDR1 SGHRS and CDR2 YFSETQ. The entirety of the isolated RNA underwent reverse transcription, so expressed TCRB transcripts were sequenced. Naive, central memory and regulatory T cell samples yielded around 3.6 million reads on average. Method: immunoSEQ multiplex PCR; TCRdb's copy keeps in-frame clones and lacks some. This sample has 600,000 to 750,000 clones, with roughly 12% found just once. In its sample, this clone was seen a few times. What it binds is not known. Material for sequencing was naive CD4+ T cells from blood. The receptor's source is a young man with type 1 diabetes. The chain recombines TRBV5-1 with TRBJ2-5, with 9 positions matching TRBD1. CDR3 sequence reads: CASSLNRGHQETQYF. As DNA, the CDR3 is TGCGCCAGCAGCTTGAACAGGGGGCATCAAGAGACCCAGTACTTC.